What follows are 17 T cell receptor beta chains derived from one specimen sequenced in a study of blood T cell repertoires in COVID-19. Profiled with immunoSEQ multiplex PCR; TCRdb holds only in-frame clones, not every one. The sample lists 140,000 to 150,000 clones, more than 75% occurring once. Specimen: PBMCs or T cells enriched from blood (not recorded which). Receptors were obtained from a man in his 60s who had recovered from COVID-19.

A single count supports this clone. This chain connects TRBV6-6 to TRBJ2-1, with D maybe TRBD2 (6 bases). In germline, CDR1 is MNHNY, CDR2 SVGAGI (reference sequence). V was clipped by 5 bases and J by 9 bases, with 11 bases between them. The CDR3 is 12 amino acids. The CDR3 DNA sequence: TGTGCCAGCAGTCCGACTAGGAGTGAGCAGTTCTTC. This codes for CASSPTRSEQFF.

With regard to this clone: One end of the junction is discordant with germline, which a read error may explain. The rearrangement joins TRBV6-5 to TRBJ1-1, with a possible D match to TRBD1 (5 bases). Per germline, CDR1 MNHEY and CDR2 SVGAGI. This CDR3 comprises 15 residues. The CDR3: CASSPTLYRGKMGGF. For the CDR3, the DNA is TGTGCCAGCAGTCCGACACTTTACCGGGGAAAGATGGGGGGTTTT.

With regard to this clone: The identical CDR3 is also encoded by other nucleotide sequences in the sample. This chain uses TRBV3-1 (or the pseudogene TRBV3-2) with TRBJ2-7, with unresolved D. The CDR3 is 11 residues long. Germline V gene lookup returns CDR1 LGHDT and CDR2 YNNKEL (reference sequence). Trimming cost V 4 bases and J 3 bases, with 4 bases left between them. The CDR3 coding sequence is TGTGCCAGCAGCCGAGGCTACGAGCAGTACTTC. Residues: CASSRGYEQYF.

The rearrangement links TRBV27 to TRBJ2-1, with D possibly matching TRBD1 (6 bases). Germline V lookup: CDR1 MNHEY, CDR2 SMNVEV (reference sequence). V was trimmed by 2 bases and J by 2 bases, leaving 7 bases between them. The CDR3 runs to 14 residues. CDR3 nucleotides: TGTGCCAGCAGTTTAAGGGGGACCTACAATGAGCAGTTCTTC. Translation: CASSLRGTYNEQFF.

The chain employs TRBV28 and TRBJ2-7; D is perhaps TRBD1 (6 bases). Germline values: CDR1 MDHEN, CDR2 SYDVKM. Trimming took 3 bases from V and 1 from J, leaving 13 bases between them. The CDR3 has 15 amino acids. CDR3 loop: CASSLQGTPSYEQYF. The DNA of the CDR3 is TGTGCCAGCAGTTTGCAGGGGACCCCTTCCTACGAGCAGTACTTC.

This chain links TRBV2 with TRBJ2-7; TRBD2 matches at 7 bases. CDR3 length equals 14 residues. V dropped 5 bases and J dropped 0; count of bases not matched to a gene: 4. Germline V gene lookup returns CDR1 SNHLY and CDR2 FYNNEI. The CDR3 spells CASSPTSVSYEQYF. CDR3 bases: TGTGCCAGCAGTCCCACTAGCGTCTCCTACGAGCAGTACTTC.

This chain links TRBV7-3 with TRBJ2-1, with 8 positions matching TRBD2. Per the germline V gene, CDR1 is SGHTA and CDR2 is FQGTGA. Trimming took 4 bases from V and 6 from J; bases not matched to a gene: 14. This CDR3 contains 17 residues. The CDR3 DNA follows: TGTGCCAGCAGCTCCACCCCTACGGGAGGGCCCTCCAATGAGCAGTTCTTC. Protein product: CASSSTPTGGPSNEQFF.

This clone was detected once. The CDR3 loop reads CASSPTSVSEQFF. The CDR3 DNA sequence: TGTGCCAGCAGCCCGACTAGCGTTTCTGAGCAGTTCTTC. The V and J genes are TRBV6-5 and TRBJ2-1; 8 bases are a match to TRBD2. Germline values: CDR1 MNHEY, CDR2 SVGAGI. The trim removed 6 bases at V and 9 bases at J, leaving 7 bases unmatched. The CDR3 loop spans 13 amino acids.

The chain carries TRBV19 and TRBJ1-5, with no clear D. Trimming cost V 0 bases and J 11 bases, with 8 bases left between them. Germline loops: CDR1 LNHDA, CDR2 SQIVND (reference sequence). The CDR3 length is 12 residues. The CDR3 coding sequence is TGTGCCAGTAGTATAGACAGGTGGGCCCAGCATTTT. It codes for CASSIDRWAQHF.

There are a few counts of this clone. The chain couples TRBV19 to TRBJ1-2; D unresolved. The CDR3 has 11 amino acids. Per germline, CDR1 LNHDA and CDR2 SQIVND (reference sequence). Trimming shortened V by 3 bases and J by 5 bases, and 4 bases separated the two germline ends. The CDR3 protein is CASSIGYGYTF. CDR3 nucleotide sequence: TGTGCCAGTAGTATCGGGTATGGCTACACCTTC.

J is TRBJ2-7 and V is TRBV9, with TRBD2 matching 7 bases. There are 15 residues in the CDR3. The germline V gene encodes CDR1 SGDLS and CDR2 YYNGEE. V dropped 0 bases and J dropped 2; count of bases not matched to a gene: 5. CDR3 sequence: CASSVGGGLTYEQYF. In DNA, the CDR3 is TGTGCCAGCAGCGTAGGGGGGGGACTAACCTACGAGCAGTACTTC.

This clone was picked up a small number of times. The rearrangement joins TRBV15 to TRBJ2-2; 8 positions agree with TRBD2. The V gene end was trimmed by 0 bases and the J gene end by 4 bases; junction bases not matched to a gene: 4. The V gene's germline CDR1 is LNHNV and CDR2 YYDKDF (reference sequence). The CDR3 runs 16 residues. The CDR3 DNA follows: TGTGCCACCAGCAGAGAGCTAGCGGGCACCACCGGGGAGCTGTTTTTT. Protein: CATSRELAGTTGELFF.

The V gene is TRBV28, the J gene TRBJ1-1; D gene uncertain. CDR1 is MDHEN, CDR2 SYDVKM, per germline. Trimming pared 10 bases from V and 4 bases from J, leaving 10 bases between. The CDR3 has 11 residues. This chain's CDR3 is CANIRGTEAFF. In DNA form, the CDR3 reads TGTGCCAATATACGGGGCACTGAAGCTTTCTTT.

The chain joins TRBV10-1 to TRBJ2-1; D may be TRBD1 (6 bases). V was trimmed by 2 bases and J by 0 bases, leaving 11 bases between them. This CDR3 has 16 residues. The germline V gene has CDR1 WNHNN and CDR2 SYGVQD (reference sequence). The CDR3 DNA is TGCGCCAGCAGTGAGAGGGGGTTGAGCTCCTACAATGAGCAGTTCTTC. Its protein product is CASSERGLSSYNEQFF.

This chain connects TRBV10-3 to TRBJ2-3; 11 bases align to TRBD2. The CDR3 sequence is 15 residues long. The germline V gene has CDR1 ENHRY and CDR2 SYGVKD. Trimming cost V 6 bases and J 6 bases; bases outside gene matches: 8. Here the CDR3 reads CAIRKLAGALDTQYF. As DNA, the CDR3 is TGTGCCATCAGAAAACTAGCGGGAGCTTTGGATACGCAGTATTTT.

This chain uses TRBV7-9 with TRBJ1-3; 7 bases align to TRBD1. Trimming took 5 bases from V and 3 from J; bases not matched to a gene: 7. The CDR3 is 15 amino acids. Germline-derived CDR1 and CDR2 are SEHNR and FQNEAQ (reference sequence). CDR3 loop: CASSVTGMGGNTIYF. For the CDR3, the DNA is TGTGCCAGCAGCGTGACAGGGATGGGTGGAAACACCATATATTTT.

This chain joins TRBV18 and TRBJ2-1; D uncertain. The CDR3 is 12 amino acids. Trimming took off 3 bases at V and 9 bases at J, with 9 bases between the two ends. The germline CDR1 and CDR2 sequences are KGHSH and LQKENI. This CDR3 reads CASSPMRGEQFF. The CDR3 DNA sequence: TGTGCCAGCTCACCGATGCGTGGTGAGCAGTTCTTC.